These 27 T cell receptor beta chains were sequenced from one sample in a study of cytomegalovirus exposure and HLA in healthy donors. Both 60 Vbeta primers and 13 Jbeta primers went into the PCR. Only in-frame clones appear in the TCRdb table, and some are missing; sequencing was by immunoSEQ multiplex PCR. The sample yields some 180,000 clones, more than 65% seen once. Sequenced sample: PBMCs. Source of these receptors: a woman aged 25 to 39 in good health and CMV-seropositive.

To note about this clone: Distinct nucleotide sequences in the sample also encode this CDR3. This chain uses TRBV5-1 with TRBJ2-5; the D is unclear. The CDR3 sequence is 11 residues long. With 5 bases removed from V and 2 bases from J, the gap between germline ends came to 4 bases. Looked up from germline, CDR1 is SGHRS and CDR2 is YFSETQ. The CDR3 is CASSSQETQYF. CDR3 nucleotides: TGCGCCAGCAGTTCTCAAGAGACCCAGTACTTC.

This chain joins TRBV7-9 and TRBJ2-3, with 8 nucleotides matching TRBD1. The CDR3 contains 15 residues. The V segment lost 1 base and the J segment 4 bases; nucleotides outside the gene matches: 4. Germline CDR1 is SEHNR and CDR2 is FQNEAQ (reference sequence). The CDR3 loop reads CASSLGARGPDTQYF. CDR3 DNA: TGTGCCAGCAGCTTAGGGGCCAGGGGGCCAGATACGCAGTATTTT.

The CDR3 bases are TGCGCCAGCAGCGAAAGACTAGCGGGGAACTACAATGAGCAGTTCTTC. Its translation: CASSERLAGNYNEQFF. J is TRBJ2-1 and V is TRBV4-3; 11 positions match TRBD2. The germline V gene encodes CDR1 LGHNA and CDR2 YSLEER. The CDR3 is made up of 16 amino acids. J was trimmed by 3 bases and V by 5 bases; bases with no gene match: 6.

The gene calls are TRBV2 and TRBJ2-7; a possible D gene is TRBD1 (5 bases). The V end lost 4 bases, the J end lost 6 bases, and 16 bases lay between the germline ends. CDR3 size: 14 residues. Germline-derived CDR1 and CDR2 are SNHLY and FYNNEI. CDR3 DNA sequence: TGTGCCAGCAGTGCAACCACAGGCCCTTCCGAGCAGTACTTC. Translation: CASSATTGPSEQYF.

This sequence joins TRBV29-1 and TRBJ1-1, with 9 bases aligning to TRBD1. The CDR3 totals 14 residues. Trimming removed 1 base from V and 4 bases from J; junction bases left unmatched: 4. CDR1 is SQVTM, CDR2 ANQGSEA, per germline. In nucleotides, the CDR3 is TGCAGCGTTGAAGGGGACAGGGTGGGCACTGAAGCTTTCTTT. Protein sequence: CSVEGDRVGTEAFF.

This sequence joins TRBV7-9 and TRBJ2-7, with TRBD1 matching over 12 bases. CDR1 and CDR2 from the germline V gene are SEHNR and FQNEAQ (reference sequence). J gave up 6 bases and V 4 bases, and 10 bases lay outside the gene matches. The CDR3 is made up of 16 amino acids. As DNA, the CDR3 is TGTGCCAGCAGCTCCCAAGCCGGGACAGGGGGCGTCGAGCAGTACTTC. Translated, it gives CASSSQAGTGGVEQYF.

This clone has a single count. Given the absence of the conserved phenylalanine or tryptophan at the CDR3 end, a read error is likely. The chain links TRBV14 to TRBJ1-1; 12 positions match TRBD1. Germline assignment: CDR1 SGHDN and CDR2 FVKESK. This CDR3 is 15 amino acids long. Trimming took 1 base from V and 5 from J; bases not matched to a gene: 2. The CDR3 is CASSQGDRGLTEAFL. CDR3 bases: TGTGCCAGCAGCCAAGGGGACAGGGGGCTTACTGAAGCTTTCCTT.

The chain is built from TRBV4-2 and TRBJ2-1; the match to TRBD2 covers 11 bases. Germline V lookup: CDR1 LGHNA, CDR2 YNFKEQ. This CDR3 is built from 14 residues. Trimming at V came to 2 bases and at J to 10 bases, leaving 4 bases not matched to a gene. CDR3 in amino acids: CASSQYSSGGEQFF. CDR3 nucleotides: TGTGCCAGCAGCCAATATTCTAGCGGGGGGGAGCAGTTCTTC.

V is TRBV18 and J is TRBJ2-1; perhaps TRBD1 as D (6 bases). Germline-derived CDR1 and CDR2 are KGHSH and LQKENI. V was cut by 5 bases and J by 4 bases, with 9 bases left in between. The CDR3 is 13 residues long. This CDR3 reads CASSSDSYNEQFF. CDR3 DNA: TGTGCCAGCTCATCGGACAGTTACAATGAGCAGTTCTTC.

The rearrangement joins TRBV15 to TRBJ1-4; D is ambiguous. The CDR3 runs to 13 residues. Germline loops: CDR1 LNHNV, CDR2 YYDKDF (reference sequence). Trimming pared 5 bases from V and 7 bases from J, leaving 11 bases between. CDR3 protein: CATSPRGAEKLFF. The CDR3 DNA follows: TGTGCCACCAGCCCCCGAGGTGCTGAAAAACTGTTTTTT. Full variable domain (missing parts from reference TRBV15 and TRBJ1-4): DAMVIQNPRYQVTQFGKPVTLSCSQTLNHNVMYWYQQKSSQAPKLLFHYYDKDFNNEADTPDNFQSRRPNTSFCFLDIRSPGLGDTAMYLCATSPRGAEKLFFGSGTQLSVL.

The chain couples TRBV19 to TRBJ2-1; TRBD1 might be the D (6 bases). The CDR3 extends over 16 amino acids. Germline V CDR1 and CDR2: LNHDA, SQIVND (reference sequence). V lost 7 bases and J 7 bases, leaving 23 bases between the germline ends. The CDR3 DNA follows: TGTGCCAGTACCTATGGGTGGGGGCCGTTTACGAATGAGCAGTTCTTC. It specifies CASTYGWGPFTNEQFF.

The gene calls are TRBV9 and TRBJ1-4, with D possibly being TRBD1 (6 bases). The V gene lost 0 bases and the J gene lost 8 bases, with 11 bases spanning the gap. Germline loops: CDR1 SGDLS, CDR2 YYNGEE. This CDR3 region has 14 residues. In DNA form, the CDR3 reads TGTGCCAGCAGCGTAGCGCAGGGGCGGGAAAAACTGTTTTTT. Protein product: CASSVAQGREKLFF.

About this clone: One junction end disagrees with the germline gene, perhaps due to a read error. This chain connects TRBV7-9 to TRBJ2-2; 12 bases map to TRBD2. The germline V gene has CDR1 SEHNR and CDR2 FQNEAQ (reference sequence). The CDR3 is made up of 15 amino acids. The CDR3 loop is CASSEGLAGTRELFF. CDR3 DNA sequence: TGTGCCAGCAGCGAGGGACTAGCGGGCACCCGGGAGCTGTTTTTT. The full variable domain, in which reference TRBV7-9 and TRBJ2-2 provide the parts outside the CDR3, is DTGVSQNPRHKITKRGQNVTFRCDPISEHNRLYWYRQTLGQGPEFLTYFQNEAQLEKSRLLSDRFSAERPKGSFSTLEIQRTEQGDSAMYLCASSEGLAGTRELFFGEGSRLTVL.

J is TRBJ1-2 and V is TRBV30, with no clear D. The germline CDR1 and CDR2 sequences are GTSNPN and SVGIG (reference sequence). CDR3 length: 14 amino acids. V gave up 3 bases and J gave up 7 bases, with 18 bases separating them. The CDR3 spells CAWSPAAVVSGYTF. The CDR3 region has the DNA TGTGCCTGGAGCCCAGCGGCAGTTGTGTCTGGCTACACCTTC.

This clone was detected a few times. This chain connects TRBV9 to TRBJ1-2, with TRBD1 identical over 9 bases. V was pared by 3 bases and J by 8 bases, with 2 bases of the junction left unmatched. The CDR3 length is 12 residues. The V gene's germline CDR1 is SGDLS and CDR2 YYNGEE. The CDR3 region is CASSGQGEGYTF. CDR3 DNA sequence: TGTGCCAGCAGCGGACAGGGGGAAGGCTACACCTTC. The variable domain in full, completed from reference TRBV9 and TRBJ1-2, reads DSGVTQTPKHLITATGQRVTLRCSPRSGDLSVYWYQQSLDQGLQFLIQYYNGEERAKGNILERFSAQQFPDLHSELNLSSLELGDSALYFCASSGQGEGYTFGSGTRLTVV.

The rearrangement joins TRBV7-9 to TRBJ1-2, with a tentative D call TRBD1 (6 bases). CDR3 length: 15 amino acids. Trimming pared 5 bases from V and 3 bases from J, leaving 16 bases between. The germline gives CDR1 SEHNR, CDR2 FQNEAQ (reference sequence). Here the CDR3 DNA reads TGTGCCAGCAGCCTTAGGGGTCAGGGGTACTATGGCTACACCTTC. Protein sequence: CASSLRGQGYYGYTF.

The chain combines TRBV15 with TRBJ2-3; 10 bases line up with TRBD2. The CDR3 is 15 residues long. The germline gives CDR1 LNHNV, CDR2 YYDKDF (reference sequence). J lost 3 bases, V lost 5 bases, and 5 bases had no gene match. The CDR3 loop reads CATSVSGGPTDTQYF. DNA for the CDR3: TGTGCCACCAGCGTTAGCGGGGGGCCTACAGATACGCAGTATTTT.

This chain connects TRBV6-5 to TRBJ1-2; D not resolved. Trimming removed 7 bases at V and 2 bases at J, with 14 bases between. Germline CDR1 reads MNHEY; CDR2 reads SVGAGI. The CDR3 sequence is 14 residues long. The CDR3 sequence is CASNLAGSNYGYTF. The CDR3 coding sequence is TGTGCCAGCAATTTAGCGGGTTCAAACTATGGCTACACCTTC.

This clone was counted between two and nine times. The rearrangement uses TRBV7-9 and TRBJ2-3, with 13 bases that match TRBD2. The CDR3 has 19 amino acids. Germline V CDR1 and CDR2: SEHNR, FQNEAQ (reference sequence). Unmatched junction bases numbered 14, after V lost 5 bases and J lost 3 bases. The CDR3 loop is CASSPLLAGGPASTDTQYF. The CDR3 DNA reads TGTGCCAGCAGCCCCTTACTAGCGGGGGGGCCCGCTTCGACAGATACGCAGTATTTT. The full variable domain, completed using reference TRBV7-9 and TRBJ2-3, is DTGVSQNPRHKITKRGQNVTFRCDPISEHNRLYWYRQTLGQGPEFLTYFQNEAQLEKSRLLSDRFSAERPKGSFSTLEIQRTEQGDSAMYLCASSPLLAGGPASTDTQYFGPGTRLTVL.

This chain connects TRBV7-2 to TRBJ2-1, with 7 bases aligning to TRBD2. CDR3 length: 15 residues. Germline V CDR1 and CDR2: SGHTA, FQGNSA. The ends lost 1 base at V and 9 bases at J; junction bases unmatched: 9. The CDR3 loop is CASSLDSGAWGEQFF. The CDR3 DNA reads TGTGCCAGCAGCTTAGACAGCGGGGCCTGGGGTGAGCAGTTCTTC. Full variable domain (outside the CDR3, taken from reference TRBV7-2 and TRBJ2-1): GAGVSQSPSNKVTEKGKDVELRCDPISGHTALYWYRQSLGQGLEFLIYFQGNSAPDKSGLPSDRFSAERTGGSVSTLTIQRTQQEDSAVYLCASSLDSGAWGEQFFGPGTRLTVL.

This clone showed up just once. The V call is TRBV6-5, the J call TRBJ1-5; 7 positions agree with TRBD1. The germline gives CDR1 MNHEY, CDR2 SVGAGI. The CDR3 spans 14 residues. V trimming: 8 bases; J trimming: 5 bases; junction bases outside the gene matches: 9. The CDR3 coding sequence is TGTGCCAGCCGGGGCAGGGGGTACCATCAGCCCCAGCATTTT. Translation: CASRGRGYHQPQHF.

V gene TRBV4-1 combines with J gene TRBJ1-4; D is uncertain. Trimming left V 7 bases short and J 4 bases short, with 16 bases between. From germline, CDR1 is MGHRA and CDR2 YSYEKL. There are 15 residues in the CDR3. CDR3 bases: TGCGCCAGCACCCCAAGTGGGCAGTTTAATGAAAAACTGTTTTTT. This gives the protein CASTPSGQFNEKLFF.

This clone was seen once. The V and J genes are TRBV6-5 and TRBJ2-5; 7 bases fit TRBD2. The CDR3 has 15 amino acids. V shed 2 bases, J shed 5 bases, and the junction held 8 bases outside the gene matches. The germline CDR1 and CDR2 sequences are MNHEY and SVGAGI. The CDR3 loop reads CASSYSTGGWETQYF. The CDR3 DNA sequence: TGTGCCAGCAGTTACAGCACGGGGGGTTGGGAGACCCAGTACTTC.

The chain carries TRBV6-5 and TRBJ2-1, with D tentatively TRBD2 (6 bases). This CDR3 is built from 15 residues. Germline V CDR1 and CDR2: MNHEY, SVGAGI. Trimming removed 5 bases from V and 0 bases from J, with 11 bases in between. This CDR3 reads CASSVSGLSYNEQFF. For the CDR3, the DNA is TGTGCCAGCAGTGTTAGCGGTCTCTCCTACAATGAGCAGTTCTTC.

V and J are TRBV21-1 and TRBJ1-2; TRBD1 is the table's D call, not checked against the DNA. TRBV21-1 is described as a pseudogene. The CDR3 spans 14 residues. Here the CDR3 reads CASSLDRAGYGYTF. CDR3 coding DNA: TGTGCCAGCAGCTTAGACAGGGCTGGCTATGGCTACACCTTC.

The chain's CDR3 is CASSYSGSGEPYGYTF. The CDR3 nucleotides read TGTGCCAGCAGTTACTCGGGCTCAGGGGAACCCTATGGCTACACCTTC. The genes are TRBV6-6 and TRBJ1-2; possibly TRBD1 for D (6 bases). V lost 0 bases, J lost 4 bases, and 15 bases lay in between. The CDR3 is 16 amino acids. Germline loops: CDR1 MNHNY, CDR2 SVGAGI (reference sequence).

The rearrangement links TRBV9 to TRBJ1-1; maybe TRBD1 (6 bases). This CDR3 is built from 13 residues. Trimming took off 3 bases at V and 7 bases at J, with 13 bases between the two ends. CDR1 and CDR2 from the germline V gene are SGDLS and YYNGEE. In DNA, the CDR3 is TGTGCCAGCAGCGAGGGGACAAGCAGTGAAGCTTTCTTT. Translation gives CASSEGTSSEAFF.